Given below is one T cell receptor beta chain in context. Deletions cut 4 bases from V and 1 base from J, with 12 bases between. Germline V lookup: CDR1 SGDLS, CDR2 YYNGEE. The CDR3 has 15 residues. The sample is drawn from a study of blood T cell repertoires in COVID-19. Study-wide background: The samples span acute and convalescent COVID-19 from the United States, Italy and Spain. PBMCs, B-cell-depleted T cells, or T cells provided the cDNA or gDNA that made up the material.

As originally analysed: By means of reference gene primer amplification, nucleated cell counts were estimated. The data were produced by immunoSEQ multiplex PCR, yet TCRdb's version contains in-frame clones alone and is incomplete. The V and J calls and clone size are taken from that table; D and trimming were inferred from the DNA. The sample includes some 200,000 clones, about 82% of them seen just once. Enrolment of Seattle patients took place during active infection, and they were followed longitudinally. The sequence was collected from a man in his fifties or sixties with COVID-19, enrolled during active disease. Specimen: peripheral blood. V and J are TRBV9 and TRBJ1-5; D gene ambiguous. This CDR3 reads CASSLGAGSNQPQHF. DNA for the CDR3: TGTGCCAGCAGCCTAGGAGCGGGGAGCAATCAGCCCCAGCATTTT.